This T cell receptor beta chain was profiled in a study of blood T cell repertoires in COVID-19. Study at large: Sites across the United States, Italy and Spain contributed samples from acute and convalescent COVID-19.

Self-reported history from a screening survey and questionnaire set each donor's cohort. V was trimmed by 4 bases and J by 4 bases, leaving 9 bases between them. The CDR3 contains 13 residues. Germline loops: CDR1 LGHDT, CDR2 YNNKEL (reference sequence). Authors' data handling: From reference gene primer amplification, estimates of nucleated cell counts were derived. The data were produced by immunoSEQ multiplex PCR, yet TCRdb's version contains in-frame clones alone and is incomplete. V, J and clone size are taken as reported in that table, and D and trimming were inferred from the DNA itself. Found here are some 300,000 clones, roughly 90% of them singletons; the top ten hold 8% to 10%.

The rearrangement links TRBV3-1 (or the pseudogene TRBV3-2) to TRBJ2-3; tentative D call: TRBD2 (6 bases). Material: PBMCs or T cells enriched from blood (not recorded which). The clonotype comes from a woman aged 40 to 50 who had recovered from COVID-19. The CDR3 DNA reads TGTGCCAGCAGCCTCTCGGGGGCAGATACGCAGTATTTT. Amino acid sequence: CASSLSGADTQYF.